Listed below are T cell receptor beta chains from one sample, sequenced in a study of blood T cells in healthy people across ages. Using its own MiXCR run on the 5' RACE reads, TCRdb lists one record per CDR3 protein. Counted here are 660,000 or so distinct CDR3 sequences, roughly three fifths occurring once; the ten biggest clones make up 30% to 40%. Specimen: blood. These receptors all come from a man aged 60-69 years in good health. Both conserved end residues are part of each CDR3. Fields, in order: V gene, J gene, clone size, D gene, CDR3 DNA, CDR3 protein. D genes are given only for firm matches. A clone size is listed for some rows: how often the clone was seen (once, few, many), or a class if it is expanded.

>TRBV6-6|TRBJ2-1|NA|NA
TGTGCCAGCTGGGGTGAGGCCTACAATGAGCAGTTCTTC
CASWGEAYNEQFF
>TRBV10-3|TRBJ1-1|few|TRBD1
TGTGCCACCGGAGGACAGGATGGCACTGAAGCTTTCTTT
CATGGQDGTEAFF
>TRBV27|TRBJ2-2|few|NA
TGTGCCAGCAGTTTAACAGGAAACACCGGGGAGCTGTTTTTT
CASSLTGNTGELFF
>TRBV10-3|TRBJ2-5|NA|TRBD2
TGTGCCATCAGTCGAGCGGGGGGGCCTCAAGAGACCCAGTACTTC
CAISRAGGPQETQYF
>TRBV29-1|TRBJ2-1|NA|NA
TGCAGCGTCACCCAGGGGGGGCTAGGTGAGCAGTTCTTC
CSVTQGGLGEQFF
>TRBV12-3/TRBV12-4|TRBJ2-2|few|NA
TGTGCCAGCAGTTCCACTAACACCGGGGAGCTGTTTTTT
CASSSTNTGELFF
>TRBV6-5|TRBJ2-7|once|NA
TGTGCCAGCAGTCCCCGGAACAGGGACGAGCAGTACTTC
CASSPRNRDEQYF
>TRBV2|TRBJ2-1|few|NA
TGTGCCAGCGAACCTTCGACGGGGTTAAAGAACTACAATGAGCAGTTCTTC
CASEPSTGLKNYNEQFF
>TRBV6-5|TRBJ2-5|few|NA
TGTGCCAGCAGCTCGCCGACCGGACACCGGTGGACCCAGTACTTC
CASSSPTGHRWTQYF
>TRBV6-2/TRBV6-3|TRBJ1-5|NA|NA
TGTGCCACATCCTTAGGGGTTCAGCCCCAGCATTTT
CATSLGVQPQHF
>TRBV7-8|TRBJ2-5|NA|NA
TGTGCCAGCAGCTTAGAGGGACACCCTAGGGCCCAGTACTTC
CASSLEGHPRAQYF
>TRBV7-8|TRBJ2-5|NA|TRBD2
TGTGCGTTGGGTCGACTAGCGGGGCTGGAGACCCAGTACTTC
CALGRLAGLETQYF
>TRBV12-3/TRBV12-4|TRBJ1-1|once|TRBD1
TGTGCCAGCAGGGAGGACAGGGGCGGGACCACTGAAGCTTTCTTT
CASREDRGGTTEAFF
>TRBV27|TRBJ1-2|NA|TRBD1
TGTGCCAGCAGTTTATATGAGGACAGGTCACATGGCTACACCTTC
CASSLYEDRSHGYTF
>TRBV10-2|TRBJ2-1|NA|NA
TGCGCCAGCAGGGGAGTTGGTGGGCCAGACAATGAGCAGTTCTTC
CASRGVGGPDNEQFF
>TRBV20-1|TRBJ2-1|NA|TRBD2
TGCAGTGCTAGAGGACGGACTAGCGGAAATGAGCAGTTCTTC
CSARGRTSGNEQFF
>TRBV6-6|TRBJ2-1|NA|NA
TGTGCCAGCAAAGGGACGGACAATGAGCAGTTCTTC
CASKGTDNEQFF
>TRBV6-6|TRBJ2-4|NA|TRBD1
TGTGCCAGCAGTTACTCGACAGGGGCGGGAAACATTCAGTACTTC
CASSYSTGAGNIQYF